This TCR beta chain was found in a study of Ad26.COV2.S vaccination and SARS-CoV-2 variants. For the study at large: Donor got 5x10^10 or 1x10^11 viral particles of Ad26.COV2.S. Study conclusions and caveats: Spike-specific TCR breadth ran higher among vaccine recipients than placebo recipients.

Concerning this clone: The antigen is not known.

Noted treatment: roughly 20 received Ad26.COV2.S at low or high dose, single or two shots; about five received placebo; per-sample allocation not given. Sampling was performed 63 days after the first vaccine or placebo injection. This CDR3 has 15 residues. J gave up 10 bases and V 5 bases, and 7 bases lay outside the gene matches. Germline V gene data show CDR1 as LNHDA and CDR2 as SQIVND (reference sequence). TCRdb's copy holds only in-frame clones and misses some; the assay was immunoSEQ multiplex PCR. The table includes 430,000 or so clones, roughly 90% detected once. The V and J genes are TRBV19 and TRBJ2-2, with TRBD2 matching 13 bases. The sequence was obtained from a person aged 18 to 65 who received the Ad26.COV2.S COVID-19 vaccine or a placebo. The sequencing here drew on peripheral blood, taken in a trial of Ad26.COV2.S vaccine versus placebo. Here the CDR3 DNA reads TGTGCCAGTAGTGAAGGACTAGCGGGAGAGTTGGAGCTGTTTTTT. It is translated as CASSEGLAGELELFF.